By share, the clone carrying this TCR beta chain counts as medium-sized. What it binds is not known. The data are from a study of immune heterogeneity within non-small cell lung tumors. Study background: Of all tumors, a few turned out to be squamous cell carcinomas, 10 to 11 were non-squamous carcinomas and 1 was not otherwise specified.

TCR beta CDR3 regions came from multiplex PCR with 32 forward V and 13 reverse J primers. One entry per CDR3 protein, called by TCRdb with MiXCR from the multiplex PCR reads. The sample includes fewer than 13,000 distinct CDR3 sequences, less than 30% of them seen just once. Germline V gives CDR1 DFQATT, CDR2 SNEGSKA (reference sequence). Trimming shortened V by 3 bases and J by 7 bases, and 7 bases separated the two germline ends. CDR3 length: 10 amino acids. TCRs were amplified from 600 ng gDNA of bulk tumor per sample. Several spatially distant biopsies were obtained per primary tumor intraoperatively. Those enrolled were patients newly diagnosed with untreated non-small cell lung cancer and undergoing curative surgery. It was newly diagnosed non-small cell lung cancer patients having surgery with curative intent who served as donors. Study conclusions and caveats: Recurring identical dominant CDR3 beta clonotypes were observed across tumor sites within a patient, together with site-unique high-frequency clones. Patients largely differed in their high-frequency T-cell receptor beta clonotypes.

The chain is built from TRBV20-1 and TRBJ2-7; weak D call: TRBD2 (6 bases). The source material was lung tumor tissue. The clonotype was recovered from a woman aged 55-75 years with non-small cell lung cancer. In DNA, the CDR3 is TGCAGTGCTAGCCGGGGGGAGCAGTACTTC. Encoded protein: CSASRGEQYF.